One sample yielded the 19 T cell receptor beta chains listed below, sequenced in a study of T cells in localized non-small cell lung cancer. Measured with immunoSEQ multiplex PCR; TCRdb has only the in-frame clones, and not every one. In the table there are under 10,000 clones, 90% of which are singletons. Material: peripheral blood, obtained before any cancer treatment. Every receptor here comes from a male donor at least 60 years old with stage III squamous cell lung carcinoma.

The genes are TRBV5-1 and TRBJ1-1, with D unresolved. V lost 4 bases and J 8 bases, leaving 15 bases between the germline ends. The CDR3 has 13 residues. CDR1 SGHRS and CDR2 YFSETQ come from the germline V gene. CDR3 nucleotide sequence: TGCGCCAGCAGCCCACGGACTGAAAGGGAAGCTTTCTTT. This sequence encodes CASSPRTEREAFF.

V gene TRBV2 combines with J gene TRBJ2-7; D possibly corresponds to TRBD1 (7 bases). The CDR3 is 16 residues long. Germline lookup yields CDR1 SNHLY and CDR2 FYNNEI. Trimming cost V 2 bases and J 3 bases, with 17 bases left between them. CDR3: CASSEPPPGGIYEQYF. The CDR3 region has the DNA TGTGCCAGCAGTGAACCCCCGCCAGGGGGGATCTACGAGCAGTACTTC.

This rearrangement joins TRBV19 to TRBJ2-6; D not resolved. Germline V CDR1 and CDR2: LNHDA, SQIVND (reference sequence). CDR3 size: 15 residues. Trimming removed 5 bases at V and 0 bases at J, with 8 bases between. The CDR3: CASSGYSSGANVLTF. In nucleotides, the CDR3 is TGTGCCAGTAGTGGATACAGCTCTGGGGCCAACGTCCTGACTTTC.

The rearrangement joins TRBV27 to TRBJ2-3; possibly TRBD2 for D (5 bases). The CDR3 has 15 residues. Germline V gives CDR1 MNHEY, CDR2 SMNVEV (reference sequence). With 0 bases removed from V and 2 bases from J, the gap between germline ends came to 9 bases. The CDR3 region is CASSLSRVFTDTQYF. The DNA for the CDR3 is TGTGCCAGCAGTTTATCGAGGGTTTTCACAGATACGCAGTATTTT.

The V gene is TRBV21-1, the J gene TRBJ2-2; no check of the table's D call, TRBD1, against the DNA was made. TRBV21-1 is annotated as a pseudogene. CDR3 length equals 14 residues. The CDR3 spells CASSTDRDTGELFF. CDR3 sequence (DNA): TGTGCCAGCAGCACGGACAGGGACACCGGGGAGCTGTTTTTT.

The chain is built from TRBV5-1 and TRBJ2-1; D might be TRBD1 or TRBD2, each matching 6 bases. This CDR3 comprises 15 residues. The V and J ends lost 1 base and 9 bases respectively, with 17 bases between them. Germline lookup yields CDR1 SGHRS and CDR2 YFSETQ. The CDR3 coding sequence is TGCGCCAGCAGCTTGATGCTCGGGGGCCGGGGTGAGCAGTTCTTC. The encoded protein is CASSLMLGGRGEQFF.

This rearrangement joins TRBV29-1 to TRBJ2-5; TRBD2 matches 7 bases. V trimming: 6 bases; J trimming: 6 bases; junction bases outside the gene matches: 10. Germline CDR1 reads SQVTM; CDR2 reads ANQGSEA. This CDR3 contains 13 residues. As DNA, the CDR3 is TGCAGCGTATTGGACGCGGGGGAAAAGACCCAGTACTTC. The encoded protein is CSVLDAGEKTQYF.

This chain connects TRBV11-3 to TRBJ2-7; D is unclear. Trimming pared 0 bases from V and 5 bases from J, leaving 5 bases between. CDR3 length: 12 amino acids. CDR1 is SGHNT and CDR2 is YENEEA in the germline V gene. The DNA of the CDR3 is TGTGCCAGCAGCTTAGAAGGACACGAGCAGTACTTC. Translation: CASSLEGHEQYF.

With regard to this clone: Other DNA sequences of this sample code for an identical CDR3. The chain combines TRBV20-1 with TRBJ2-5; D is unresolved. The germline V gene has CDR1 DFQATT and CDR2 SNEGSKA (reference sequence). The CDR3 loop spans 11 amino acids. The V gene lost 1 base and the J gene lost 3 bases, with 3 bases spanning the gap. The CDR3 loop is CSARAEETQYF. The CDR3 DNA reads TGCAGTGCTAGAGCGGAAGAGACCCAGTACTTC.

This chain links TRBV5-1 with TRBJ2-1, with a tentative D call TRBD2 (6 bases). The germline CDR1 and CDR2 sequences are SGHRS and YFSETQ. The CDR3 loop spans 15 amino acids. Trimming took off 4 bases at V and 0 bases at J, with 11 bases between the two ends. CDR3 sequence: CASSAEGSSYNEQFF. The CDR3 bases are TGCGCCAGCAGCGCGGAGGGAAGCTCCTACAATGAGCAGTTCTTC.

The rearrangement joins TRBV12-5 to TRBJ2-7; either TRBD1 or TRBD2 may supply D (5 bases each). Germline lookup yields CDR1 LGHNT and CDR2 FRNRAP. Trimming took off 6 bases at V and 6 bases at J, with 18 bases between the two ends. The CDR3 length is 14 residues. CDR3 sequence (DNA): TGTGCTAGTGGACAGGTGGGGAGTCAAGGCGAGCAGTACTTC. Its translation: CASGQVGSQGEQYF. The complete variable domain, with remaining parts taken from reference TRBV12-5 and TRBJ2-7, reads DARVTQTPRHKVTEMGQEVTMRCQPILGHNTVFWYRQTMMQGLELLAYFRNRAPLDDSGMPKDRFSAEMPDATLATLKIQPSEPRDSAVYFCASGQVGSQGEQYFGPGTRLTVT.

V and J are TRBV7-8 and TRBJ1-6; D gene uncertain. The CDR3 has 16 residues. Germline V gene data show CDR1 as SGHVS and CDR2 as FQNEAQ. Between the trimmed V and J ends, which lost 5 bases and 4 bases, there was a span of 15 bases. The CDR3 reads CASSPEVGDYNSPLHF. CDR3 nucleotides: TGTGCCAGCAGCCCTGAGGTCGGGGATTATAATTCACCCCTCCACTTT.

J is TRBJ2-3 and V is TRBV6-1; perhaps TRBD2 as D (5 bases). Between the trimmed V and J ends, which lost 5 bases and 6 bases, there was a span of 18 bases. Germline lookup yields CDR1 MNHNS and CDR2 SASEGT. The CDR3 contains 15 residues. CDR3 DNA sequence: TGTGCCAGCAGTCCCCCCGGCCGGGGTGCGGATACGCAGTATTTT. Protein sequence: CASSPPGRGADTQYF.

J is TRBJ2-3 and V is TRBV18; TRBD1 agrees at 7 bases. The CDR3 runs to 15 residues. Germline CDR1 is KGHSH and CDR2 is LQKENI. V dropped 2 bases and J dropped 2; count of bases not matched to a gene: 4. The CDR3 protein is CASSPGQVVTDTQYF. The DNA of the CDR3 is TGTGCCAGCTCACCAGGACAGGTAGTCACAGATACGCAGTATTTT.

This chain links TRBV27 with TRBJ2-7; 9 positions match TRBD2. Losses at the gene ends were 6 bases for V and 6 bases for J; bases not matched to a gene: 9. Germline V gene sequence: CDR1 MNHEY, CDR2 SMNVEV (reference sequence). The CDR3 has 14 amino acids. The CDR3 DNA sequence: TGTGCCAGCAGGGCGGGAGGGGGTTTGAGCGAGCAGTACTTC. It encodes CASRAGGGLSEQYF.

The rearrangement links TRBV5-1 to TRBJ2-1; the D call may be TRBD1 or TRBD2 (6 bases each). This CDR3 has 14 residues. The germline V and J ends were trimmed by 0 bases and 8 bases, with 12 bases remaining between them. Germline V lookup: CDR1 SGHRS, CDR2 YFSETQ. The CDR3 spells CASSLEAGGDEQFF. CDR3 in DNA: TGCGCCAGCAGCTTGGAAGCCGGGGGCGATGAGCAGTTCTTC.

The chain has TRBV9 and TRBJ2-3, with TRBD2 matching over 11 bases. V shed 3 bases, J shed 3 bases, and the junction held 6 bases outside the gene matches. From germline, CDR1 is SGDLS and CDR2 YYNGEE. The CDR3 covers 16 residues. DNA for the CDR3: TGTGCCAGCAGCGGACGTAGCGGGGGGGCTACAGATACGCAGTATTTT. Protein sequence: CASSGRSGGATDTQYF.

The chain couples TRBV25-1 to TRBJ1-2, with D possibly being TRBD1 (6 bases). Per germline, CDR1 MGHDK and CDR2 SYGVNS. V was trimmed by 0 bases and J by 7 bases, leaving 18 bases between them. The CDR3 loop spans 16 amino acids. CDR3 nucleotides: TGTGCCAGCAGTGAATATGGGGCAGGGGAGAAGTCTGGCTACACCTTC. Translated, it gives CASSEYGAGEKSGYTF.

The J gene is TRBJ2-7, the V gene TRBV10-3, with D possibly being TRBD1 or TRBD2 (5 bases each). With 5 bases removed from V and 5 bases from J, the gap between germline ends came to 16 bases. The CDR3 covers 14 residues. Germline CDR1 and CDR2: ENHRY and SYGVKD. In DNA, the CDR3 is TGTGCCATCAGTCGGGGTGGGGCCACAGACGAGCAGTACTTC. Its translation is CAISRGGATDEQYF.